Following are 28 T cell receptor beta chains from one sample sequenced in a study of T-cell memory formation after mild COVID-19. TCRdb processed the 5' RACE reads anew with MiXCR; each CDR3 protein has one entry. Found here are fewer than 650,000 distinct CDR3 sequences, about 20% of them singletons; the top ten hold approximately 8%. Specimen: PBMCs or a T cell subset sorted from them (not recorded which). All receptors derive from an adult woman who had mild COVID-19 (a few samples of this study predate the infection). Cell type and time point are not known.

This clonotype was seen only a few times. V and J are TRBV12-3 or TRBV12-4 and TRBJ2-1; unclear D gene. The CDR3 is made up of 13 amino acids. Trimming removed 4 bases from V and 7 bases from J, with 11 bases in between. The CDR3 region is CASSSPPANEQFF. CDR3 DNA sequence: TGTGCCAGCAGTTCCCCCCCGGCGAATGAGCAGTTCTTC.

The chain employs TRBV11-2 and TRBJ2-7; TRBD2 matches 7 bases. Losses at the gene ends were 1 base for V and 1 base for J; bases not matched to a gene: 7. Germline CDR1 is SGHAT and CDR2 is FQNNGV. This CDR3 spans 16 amino acids. This CDR3 reads CASSLAGGSISYEQYF. CDR3 in DNA: TGTGCCAGCAGCTTAGCCGGCGGGAGTATATCCTACGAGCAGTACTTC.

This clonotype has only a few counts. The chain couples TRBV5-1 to TRBJ2-2; the D gene is possibly TRBD2 (6 bases). There are 17 residues in the CDR3. V gave up 3 bases and J gave up 0 bases, with 15 bases separating them. Germline CDR1 reads SGHRS; CDR2 reads YFSETQ. CDR3 sequence (DNA): TGCGCCAGCAGCTCCGGAATCGGGAGTGCGAACACCGGGGAGCTGTTTTTT. This gives the protein CASSSGIGSANTGELFF.

This clonotype appeared a few times. The chain carries TRBV12-3 or TRBV12-4 and TRBJ2-2, with D perhaps TRBD2 (5 bases). With 3 bases removed from V and 6 bases from J, the gap between germline ends came to 11 bases. The CDR3 is 14 residues long. CDR3: CASSFSGIAGELFF. For the CDR3, the DNA is TGTGCCAGCAGTTTTTCGGGAATAGCCGGGGAGCTGTTTTTT.

This clonotype appeared a few times. The genes are TRBV20-1 and TRBJ1-2; 7 positions agree with TRBD1. The length of the CDR3 is 13 residues. Trimming removed 5 bases from V and 0 bases from J; junction bases left unmatched: 3. Germline V gene lookup returns CDR1 DFQATT and CDR2 SNEGSKA (reference sequence). Written as DNA, the CDR3 is TGCAGTGCTCCGACAGGGTCTAACTATGGCTACACCTTC. Its translation: CSAPTGSNYGYTF.

A few counts support this clonotype. The rearrangement joins TRBV5-5 to TRBJ1-1, with 7 bases lining up with TRBD1. Germline CDR1 is SGHKS and CDR2 is YYEKEE (reference sequence). After removal of 4 bases from V and 0 bases from J, the junction contained 9 bases not matched to a gene. This CDR3 is 16 amino acids long. This chain's CDR3 is CASSPGTATVNTEAFF. As DNA, the CDR3 is TGTGCCAGCAGCCCCGGGACAGCCACCGTGAACACTGAAGCTTTCTTT.

The chain couples TRBV5-1 to TRBJ2-2, with D maybe TRBD2 (6 bases). The CDR3 runs 14 residues. Trimming pared 0 bases from V and 13 bases from J, leaving 16 bases between. Germline lookup yields CDR1 SGHRS and CDR2 YFSETQ. The CDR3 DNA follows: TGCGCCAGCAGCTTGGAGCATTCTCCGCGGGGGCTGTTTTTT. It specifies CASSLEHSPRGLFF. The complete variable domain, with remaining parts taken from reference TRBV5-1 and TRBJ2-2, reads KAGVTQTPRYLIKTRGQQVTLSCSPISGHRSVSWYQQTPGQGLQFLFEYFSETQRNKGNFPGRFSGRQFSNSRSEMNVSTLELGDSALYLCASSLEHSPRGLFFGEGSRLTVL.

The rearrangement uses TRBV7-8 and TRBJ2-5; D might be TRBD1 or TRBD2, each matching 5 bases. The ends were cut back, 4 bases at V and 5 bases at J, with 17 bases in the middle. The germline CDR1 and CDR2 sequences are SGHVS and FQNEAQ. The CDR3 extends over 15 amino acids. The CDR3 nucleotides read TGTGCCAGCAGCTCCCGGGACCCCAAAGGGGAGACCCAGTACTTC. Protein sequence: CASSSRDPKGETQYF.

In DNA form, the CDR3 reads TGTGCCAGTAGTCCCAAAGCCGGACCTAACTATGGCTACACCTTC. Translating it yields CASSPKAGPNYGYTF. V gene TRBV19 combines with J gene TRBJ1-2; D is unresolved. Germline-derived CDR1 and CDR2 are LNHDA and SQIVND (reference sequence). V lost 5 bases to trimming and J lost 0 bases, with 13 bases between them. This CDR3 contains 15 residues.

V and J are TRBV4-3 and TRBJ2-7, with D tentatively TRBD1 (5 bases). Germline V gene sequence: CDR1 LGHNA, CDR2 YSLEER. Trimming left V 0 bases short and J 2 bases short, with 11 bases between. The CDR3 is made up of 15 amino acids. CDR3 sequence: CASSQDSTGTYEQYF. CDR3 nucleotide sequence: TGCGCCAGCAGCCAAGATAGTACAGGAACCTACGAGCAGTACTTC.

The genes are TRBV18 and TRBJ1-2; D gene ambiguous. The V gene lost 4 bases and the J gene lost 4 bases, with 4 bases spanning the gap. CDR3 length: 11 amino acids. Looked up from germline, CDR1 is KGHSH and CDR2 is LQKENI. The CDR3 protein is CASSRAYGYTF. In DNA form, the CDR3 reads TGTGCCAGCTCACGGGCCTATGGCTACACCTTC. Full variable domain (outside the CDR3, taken from reference TRBV18 and TRBJ1-2): NAGVMQNPRHLVRRRGQEARLRCSPMKGHSHVYWYRQLPEEGLKFMVYLQKENIIDESGMPKERFSAEFPKEGPSILRIQQVVRGDSAAYFCASSRAYGYTFGSGTRLTVV.

This clonotype showed up just a few times. J is TRBJ2-3 and V is TRBV7-2; D unclear. Germline values: CDR1 SGHTA, CDR2 FQGNSA. CDR3 length equals 15 residues. The V end was cut by 5 bases, the J end by 0 bases, with 12 bases between. This CDR3 is CASSQTPASTDTQYF. The DNA of the CDR3 is TGTGCCAGCAGCCAAACGCCAGCTAGCACAGATACGCAGTATTTT.

This clonotype was counted a few times. The rearrangement links TRBV6-5 to TRBJ1-1; D uncertain. The CDR3 has 13 residues. V lost 7 bases and J lost 4, with 13 bases in between. Germline loops: CDR1 MNHEY, CDR2 SVGAGI. The CDR3 reads CASTPSGGTEAFF. CDR3 sequence (DNA): TGTGCCAGCACCCCGTCGGGAGGCACTGAAGCTTTCTTT.

In this sample, this clonotype turned up a few times. The germline gene is not matched at one end of the junction; a read error may be the cause. V usage is TRBV20-1 and J usage is TRBJ1-4; 7 bases agree with TRBD1. CDR1 and CDR2 (germline): DFQATT, SNEGSKA (reference sequence). The CDR3 totals 11 residues. The CDR3 protein is CSAWLRQGARF. The CDR3 region has the DNA TGCAGTGCTTGGCTTCGACAGGGCGCCAGATTT.

The rearrangement joins TRBV25-1 to TRBJ2-3, with 7 positions matching TRBD1. This CDR3 is 15 amino acids long. Germline CDR1 is MGHDK and CDR2 is SYGVNS. After removal of 1 base from V and 5 bases from J, the junction contained 6 bases not matched to a gene. The CDR3 DNA is TGTGCCAGCAGTGAATCCTTGACAGGGAGAGATACGCAGTATTTT. This codes for CASSESLTGRDTQYF.

The rearrangement uses TRBV19 and TRBJ1-5; tentatively, D is TRBD1 (6 bases). Germline V gene sequence: CDR1 LNHDA, CDR2 SQIVND (reference sequence). V lost 5 bases, J lost 0 bases, and 14 bases lay in between. The CDR3 has 16 residues. The CDR3 nucleotides read TGTGCCAGTAGTCCTCGACAGGAATATAGCAATCAGCCCCAGCATTTT. It encodes CASSPRQEYSNQPQHF.

This clonotype occurred many times. The chain couples TRBV27 to TRBJ2-1, with a weak D call TRBD2 (6 bases). This CDR3 contains 15 residues. Trimming shortened V by 3 bases and J by 6 bases, and 15 bases separated the two germline ends. Germline loops: CDR1 MNHEY, CDR2 SMNVEV (reference sequence). CDR3 sequence reads: CASSFLPLLANEQFF. The CDR3 DNA sequence: TGTGCCAGCAGTTTCCTCCCCTTACTAGCCAATGAGCAGTTCTTC.

The chain recombines TRBV7-2 with TRBJ2-1, with D perhaps matching TRBD2 (6 bases). Germline V gene sequence: CDR1 SGHTA, CDR2 FQGNSA. V was clipped by 5 bases and J by 6 bases, with 17 bases between them. The CDR3 is 15 residues long. The CDR3 nucleotides read TGTGCCAGCAGCCTCGCAAGGGTCGGGGGCAATGAGCAGTTCTTC. It is translated as CASSLARVGGNEQFF.

As for this clonotype: Possible read error: a much larger clone is one base away. This chain joins TRBV5-1 and TRBJ2-7; D is uncertain. CDR1 is SGHRS and CDR2 is YFSETQ in the germline V gene. The V end was cut by 4 bases, the J end by 0 bases, with 5 bases between. The CDR3 consists of 12 residues. CDR3 DNA sequence: TGCGCCAGCAGCGGGAACTCCTACGAGCAGTACTTC. Its translation is CASSGNSYEQYF.

This clonotype has only a few counts. The rearrangement links TRBV7-7 to TRBJ2-5; 12 nucleotides match TRBD2. The junction had 2 bases not matched to a gene; V was cut back by 4 bases and J by 2 bases. The CDR3 is 15 residues long. CDR1 and CDR2 (germline): SSHAT, FNYEAQ (reference sequence). The CDR3 nucleotides are TGTGCCAGCAGCTCACTAGCGGGGGGACAAGAGACCCAGTACTTC. Translation: CASSSLAGGQETQYF.

This clonotype was seen more than once but under ten times. The chain is built from TRBV6-5 and TRBJ2-1; 8 positions agree with TRBD2. The CDR3 contains 15 residues. The V segment lost 6 bases and the J segment 6 bases; nucleotides outside the gene matches: 10. The germline V gene encodes CDR1 MNHEY and CDR2 SVGAGI. The CDR3: CASRREAIRTNEQFF. As DNA, the CDR3 is TGTGCCAGCAGGCGGGAGGCTATCCGTACCAATGAGCAGTTCTTC.

This sequence joins TRBV20-1 and TRBJ2-5; maybe TRBD2 (6 bases). This CDR3 has 11 amino acids. V was cut by 0 bases and J by 7 bases, with 6 bases left in between. Per germline, CDR1 DFQATT and CDR2 SNEGSKA (reference sequence). The CDR3 sequence is CSAREAGTQYF. The DNA for the CDR3 is TGCAGTGCTAGAGAAGCGGGGACCCAGTACTTC.

This clonotype occurred a few times. The rearrangement joins TRBV9 to TRBJ2-5; D is perhaps TRBD2 (6 bases). Looked up from germline, CDR1 is SGDLS and CDR2 is YYNGEE. V gave up 0 bases and J gave up 0 bases, with 12 bases separating them. The CDR3 is made up of 16 amino acids. The CDR3 DNA sequence: TGTGCCAGCAGCGTAGGGGGGGTCTACCACCAAGAGACCCAGTACTTC. This codes for CASSVGGVYHQETQYF.

This clonotype appeared many times. This rearrangement joins TRBV12-3 or TRBV12-4 to TRBJ2-3, with TRBD2 matching 9 bases. V gave up 3 bases and J gave up 0 bases; unmatched junction bases: 4. The CDR3 extends over 16 amino acids. CDR3 amino acids: CASSLRLAGSTDTQYF. CDR3 in DNA: TGTGCCAGCAGTTTGCGCCTAGCGGGAAGCACAGATACGCAGTATTTT.

In its sample, this clonotype was seen a few times. The chain employs TRBV11-2 and TRBJ2-4; possible D gene TRBD1, 5 bases. The V end lost 3 bases, the J end lost 6 bases, and 6 bases lay between the germline ends. Germline loops: CDR1 SGHAT, CDR2 FQNNGV. The CDR3 runs to 12 residues. CDR3 coding DNA: TGTGCCAGCAGCTTGACAGCAAACATTCAGTACTTC. This gives the protein CASSLTANIQYF.

This clonotype was found a few times. The J gene is TRBJ2-7, the V gene TRBV7-2; D gene unclear. CDR1 is SGHTA, CDR2 FQGNSA, per germline. The CDR3 spans 15 residues. V lost 4 bases, J lost 2 bases, and 15 bases lay in between. The CDR3, as DNA: TGTGCCAGCAGCTCACATATTTGGAACCCCTACGAGCAGTACTTC. Translated, it gives CASSSHIWNPYEQYF. Variable domain in full (rest from reference TRBV7-2 and TRBJ2-7): GAGVSQSPSNKVTEKGKDVELRCDPISGHTALYWYRQSLGQGLEFLIYFQGNSAPDKSGLPSDRFSAERTGGSVSTLTIQRTQQEDSAVYLCASSSHIWNPYEQYFGPGTRLTVT.

The chain combines TRBV5-8 with TRBJ2-1, with D perhaps being TRBD1 or TRBD2 (5 bases each). Per the germline V gene, CDR1 is SGHTS and CDR2 is YDEGEE. The ends were cut back, 4 bases at V and 3 bases at J, with 14 bases in the middle. The CDR3 runs 15 residues. CDR3 in DNA: TGTGCCAGCAGCCGGGACGGGTTTCACTACAATGAGCAGTTCTTC. Protein: CASSRDGFHYNEQFF.

The gene calls are TRBV29-1 and TRBJ1-1; tentative D call: TRBD1 (5 bases). V was shortened by 7 bases and J by 4 bases, with 19 bases between the two germline ends. The CDR3 has 14 amino acids. The germline V gene encodes CDR1 SQVTM and CDR2 ANQGSEA. As DNA, the CDR3 is TGCAGCGGGTTTCCGACAGAACCTCCCACTGAAGCTTTCTTT. This gives the protein CSGFPTEPPTEAFF.